The next 6 T cell receptor beta chains were all read from a single sample in a study of early T cells in non-severe SARS-CoV-2 infection. TCRdb itself ran the 5' RACE reads through MiXCR, one entry per CDR3 protein. The sample records about 50,000 distinct CDR3 sequences, less than 6.5% being singletons. Material: whole blood, obtained at baseline. The receptors come from an adult who was a healthcare worker with PCR-confirmed SARS-CoV-2 infection or an uninfected control (not recorded which).

This clonotype was detected many times. The chain joins TRBV6-6 to TRBJ2-3, with a tentative D call TRBD1 (6 bases). There are 14 residues in the CDR3. The germline CDR1 and CDR2 sequences are MNHNY and SVGAGI (reference sequence). Trimming took 4 bases from V and 5 from J, leaving 13 bases between them. The CDR3 DNA reads as TGTGCCAGCAGTTTCGCAAGGGGGAAAGATACGCAGTATTTT. The encoded protein is CASSFARGKDTQYF.

This clonotype was recorded at least ten times. V usage is TRBV7-3 and J usage is TRBJ2-1; D is perhaps TRBD1 (5 bases). There are 15 residues in the CDR3. The germline CDR1 and CDR2 sequences are SGHTA and FQGTGA. Trimming took 5 bases from V and 4 from J, leaving 15 bases between them. The CDR3 is CASSPDPDSYNEQFF. The CDR3 DNA reads as TGTGCCAGCAGCCCAGACCCAGACAGTTACAATGAGCAGTTCTTC.

This clonotype was counted many times. The V and J genes are TRBV3-1 and TRBJ2-4, with 9 bases identical to TRBD1. J gave up 7 bases and V 4 bases, and 11 bases lay outside the gene matches. The CDR3 runs to 16 residues. Germline assignment: CDR1 LGHDT and CDR2 YNNKEL (reference sequence). The CDR3 region has the DNA TGTGCCAGCAGCCTTCAGACCGGGACAGGGAGTAACATTCAGTACTTC. It translates to CASSLQTGTGSNIQYF.

The chain couples TRBV5-4 to TRBJ2-2; 10 nucleotides line up with TRBD2. The CDR3 spans 16 residues. Germline CDR1 reads SGHNT; CDR2 reads YYREEE (reference sequence). Unmatched junction bases numbered 6, after V lost 3 bases and J lost 4 bases. CDR3 amino acids: CASSSAGTSVTGELFF. The DNA for the CDR3 is TGTGCCAGCAGCTCCGCCGGGACTAGCGTCACCGGGGAGCTGTTTTTT. The full variable domain, completed using reference TRBV5-4 and TRBJ2-2, is ETGVTQSPTHLIKTRGQQVTLRCSSQSGHNTVSWYQQALGQGPQFIFQYYREEENGRGNFPPRFSGLQFPNYSSELNVNALELDDSALYLCASSSAGTSVTGELFFGEGSRLTVL.

The V gene is TRBV10-3, the J gene TRBJ2-5, with D perhaps given as TRBD1 or TRBD2 (5 bases each). This CDR3 is 12 amino acids long. Per germline, CDR1 ENHRY and CDR2 SYGVKD. V lost 8 bases and J lost 2, with 9 bases in between. CDR3 amino acids: CAIGGIQETQYF. DNA for the CDR3: TGTGCCATCGGGGGAATTCAAGAGACCCAGTACTTC.

This clonotype was counted at least ten times. The chain has TRBV4-1 and TRBJ1-2; the match to TRBD1 covers 9 bases. CDR1 and CDR2 from the germline V gene are MGHRA and YSYEKL. Trimming removed 3 bases from V and 5 bases from J; junction bases left unmatched: 13. This CDR3 has 17 amino acids. The DNA of the CDR3 is TGCGCCAGCAGCCAGGACGGGACAGGGCCCTCTAGTTATGGCTACACCTTC. This sequence encodes CASSQDGTGPSSYGYTF.